This entry lists 5 T cell receptor beta chains sequenced from one sample in a study of graft-versus-host responses after intestinal transplantation. Clones were read by immunoSEQ multiplex PCR, and TCRdb kept only the in-frame ones, dropping some. The sample lists about 54,000 clones, around 90% occurring once. This sample comprised PBMCs, obtained roughly 660 days after intestinal transplant. These receptors were obtained from a human patient who received an intestinal transplant, so some T cells may come from the graft donor.

The gene calls are TRBV6-4 and TRBJ1-6; D might be TRBD1 (5 bases). The CDR3 is 14 amino acids. Trimming removed 7 bases at V and 5 bases at J, with 12 bases between. Germline loops: CDR1 MRHNA, CDR2 SNTAGT. The CDR3 DNA sequence: TGTGCCAGCAAGAGGGACCCCGATAATTCACCCCTCCACTTT. It is translated as CASKRDPDNSPLHF.

The V call is TRBV19, the J call TRBJ1-1; D remains unclear. Germline CDR1 reads LNHDA; CDR2 reads SQIVND (reference sequence). V was clipped by 1 base and J by 2 bases, with 11 bases between them. CDR3 length equals 15 residues. The DNA of the CDR3 is TGTGCCAGTAGTATAGGATACGGCCTCAACACTGAAGCTTTCTTT. Its translation: CASSIGYGLNTEAFF.

The J gene is TRBJ2-5, the V gene TRBV6-4; 9 nucleotides line up with TRBD2. This CDR3 comprises 15 residues. Germline CDR1 and CDR2: MRHNA and SNTAGT. With 4 bases clipped from V and 2 bases from J, the junction kept 5 bases outside the gene matches. CDR3 amino acids: CASSVVAGAQETQYF. CDR3 nucleotide sequence: TGTGCCAGCAGTGTCGTAGCGGGGGCTCAAGAGACCCAGTACTTC.

The chain carries TRBV5-1 and TRBJ2-1, with D unresolved. This CDR3 spans 13 amino acids. V was trimmed by 4 bases and J by 6 bases, leaving 11 bases between them. Germline CDR1 reads SGHRS; CDR2 reads YFSETQ. CDR3 in DNA: TGCGCCAGCAGCCCGAAACAGTCCAATGAGCAGTTCTTC. It yields the protein CASSPKQSNEQFF.

This clone was picked up a small number of times. CDR3 amino acids: CSGNRNSNTEAFF. CDR3 DNA: TGCAGCGGAAACAGGAACTCTAACACTGAAGCTTTCTTT. This chain connects TRBV29-1 to TRBJ1-1, with D possibly matching TRBD1 (5 bases). The length of the CDR3 is 13 residues. Germline lookup yields CDR1 SQVTM and CDR2 ANQGSEA. The V end was cut by 7 bases, the J end by 2 bases, with 14 bases between.